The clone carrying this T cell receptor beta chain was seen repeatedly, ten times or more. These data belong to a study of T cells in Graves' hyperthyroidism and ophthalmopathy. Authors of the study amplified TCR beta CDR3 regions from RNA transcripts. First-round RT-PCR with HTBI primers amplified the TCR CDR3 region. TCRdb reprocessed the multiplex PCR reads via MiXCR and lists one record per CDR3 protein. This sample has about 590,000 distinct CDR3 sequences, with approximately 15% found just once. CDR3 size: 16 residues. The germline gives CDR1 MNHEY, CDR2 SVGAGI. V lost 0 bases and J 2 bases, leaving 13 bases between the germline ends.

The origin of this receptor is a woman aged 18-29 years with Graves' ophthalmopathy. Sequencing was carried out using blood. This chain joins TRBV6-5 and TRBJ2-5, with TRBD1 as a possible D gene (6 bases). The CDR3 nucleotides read TGTGCCAGCAGTTACTCGAGGAGGCAGGGGCAAGAGACCCAGTACTTC. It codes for CASSYSRRQGQETQYF.